This TCR beta chain stems from a study of control samples from healthy donors and cancer patients. TCRdb keeps only in-frame clones here, not all; method: immunoSEQ multiplex PCR. The sample includes about 120,000 clones, 88% of them seen just once. Trimming pared 5 bases from V and 2 bases from J, leaving 13 bases between. Per germline, CDR1 SGHTA and CDR2 FQGNSA. This CDR3 spans 15 amino acids. This chain links TRBV7-2 with TRBJ1-5; tentative D call: TRBD1 (6 bases). The origin of this receptor is a woman aged 60-75 years with lung cancer. The sample taken for sequencing was PBMCs. CDR3 bases: TGTGCCAGCAGCGCACAGGGTTGGGGCAATCAGCCCCAGCATTTT. It codes for CASSAQGWGNQPQHF. The full variable domain, with the rest looked up from reference TRBV7-2 and TRBJ1-5, is GAGVSQSPSNKVTEKGKDVELRCDPISGHTALYWYRQSLGQGLEFLIYFQGNSAPDKSGLPSDRFSAERTGGSVSTLTIQRTQQEDSAVYLCASSAQGWGNQPQHFGDGTRLSIL.